This TCR beta chain originates from a study of CD8+CD57+ T cells in acquired aplastic anemia. About the research overall: The DNA of sorted CD4+ and CD8+ cells averaged around 3.2 ug.

Genomic DNA templated the TCR beta VDJ and CDR3 profiling. TCRdb ran MiXCR on the reads and lists one entry per CDR3 protein. Of hundreds of thousands of distinct CDR3 sequences in the sample, around 60% were seen once. On this clonotype: Its cognate antigen is unknown.

This CDR3 has 12 residues. Trimming stripped 6 bases from V and 3 bases from J, with 11 bases between. Looked up from germline, CDR1 is DFQATT and CDR2 is SNEGSKA (reference sequence). The study's findings and limits: About 30 was the count of CD8+ CDR3 sequences that patients shared with controls. CD8+ Simpson's diversity showed no significant patient-control difference.

The sequence came from a human donor with severe aplastic anemia or a healthy control (not recorded which). The source material was sorted CD4+, CD8+, or CD8+CD57+ T cells (not recorded which) from PBMCs. This chain uses TRBV20-1 with TRBJ1-1; D unresolved. DNA for the CDR3: TGCAGTGCAAAAACAGCGCACACTGAAGCTTTCTTT. Translation: CSAKTAHTEAFF.